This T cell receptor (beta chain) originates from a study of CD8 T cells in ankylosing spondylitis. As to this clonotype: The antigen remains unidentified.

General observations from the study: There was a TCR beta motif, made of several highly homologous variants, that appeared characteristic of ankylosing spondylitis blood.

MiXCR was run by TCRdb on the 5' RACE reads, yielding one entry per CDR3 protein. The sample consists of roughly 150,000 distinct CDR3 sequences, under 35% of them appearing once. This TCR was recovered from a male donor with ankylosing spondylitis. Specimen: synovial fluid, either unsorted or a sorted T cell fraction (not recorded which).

CDR3 DNA sequence: TGTGCCATCAGTCAGGGGGCAGTTAACACTGAAGCTTTCTTT. Translation: CAISQGAVNTEAFF. The chain uses TRBV10-3 and TRBJ1-1; TRBD1 matches 8 bases. CDR1 and CDR2 (germline): ENHRY, SYGVKD. The CDR3 spans 14 residues. The V and J ends lost 5 bases and 2 bases, in that order; junction bases with no gene match: 4.